Listed below are T cell receptor beta chains from one sample, sequenced in a study of shared clonotypes between healthy human individuals. The method was immunoSEQ multiplex PCR; TCRdb's version includes in-frame clones alone and lacks a portion of them. The sample lists some 2,000,000 clones, around 95% seen once, with roughly 0.13% in the top ten. Sequencing used naive CD4+ T cells sorted from blood. The source of these receptors is a man between 18 and 35 years old in good health. CDR3s include the opening cysteine and the closing phenylalanine or tryptophan. The D gene is left open where the match is weak. A row's size may be missing; if present it is once, few, many or a size class.

j_call clone_size cdr3_length d_call v_call cdr3_nt cdr3_aa
TRBJ2-5 NA 13 NA TRBV25-1 TGTGCCAGCAGTGAACTTTTCCTTATCACCCAGTACTTC CASSELFLITQYF
TRBJ2-6 NA 16 TRBD1 TRBV10-1 TGCGCCAGCAGTGATGGAGGACAGGCTGGGGCCAACGTCCTGACTTTC CASSDGGQAGANVLTF
TRBJ2-1 NA 12 TRBD1 TRBV6-5 TGTGCCAGCAGAAGGACAGGGATGGGACAGTTCTTC CASRRTGMGQFF
TRBJ1-2 NA 13 NA TRBV19 TGTGCCAGTAGTATGTATGGGTTGGAAGGCTACACCTTC CASSMYGLEGYTF
TRBJ1-4 NA 15 NA TRBV18 TGTGCCAGCTCATCCCCGCTGGGCAGGGGTGAAAAACTGTTTTTT CASSSPLGRGEKLFF
TRBJ2-1 NA 15 TRBD1 TRBV7-2 TGTGCCAGCAGCATATTACTGGGACAGGGGTATGAGCAGTTCTTC CASSILLGQGYEQFF
TRBJ1-4 NA 14 NA TRBV10-1 TGCGCCAGCAGTGAAGACAGCCAAAATGAAAAACTGTTTTTT CASSEDSQNEKLFF
TRBJ2-3 NA 12 NA TRBV5-1 TGCGCCAGCCAAGACGGCACAGATACGCAGTATTTT CASQDGTDTQYF
TRBJ2-3 NA 15 TRBD2 TRBV5-1 TGCGCCAGCAGCTTGAGCGGGGGGCCCGCAGATACGCAGTATTTT CASSLSGGPADTQYF
TRBJ1-1 NA 13 NA TRBV19 TGTGCCAGTAATAGTGATTATAGCACTGAAGCTTTCTTT CASNSDYSTEAFF
TRBJ1-1 NA 15 NA TRBV9 TGTGCCAGCAGCGTAATCCCCGGGGCCTCGTCTGAAGCTTTCTTT CASSVIPGASSEAFF
TRBJ1-4 NA 14 NA TRBV30 TGTGCCTGGAGTGTGCGGGGTATTGAAGAAAAACTGTTTTTT CAWSVRGIEEKLFF
TRBJ1-6 once 11 NA TRBV30 TGTGCCTGGAGTGTACTATCACCCCTCCACTTT CAWSVLSPLHF
TRBJ2-5 NA 14 TRBD2 TRBV6-7 TGTGCCAGCAGTTACAGACTAGCGGAAGAGACCCAGTACTTC CASSYRLAEETQYF
TRBJ1-1 NA 14 TRBD1 TRBV2 TGTGCCAGCAAGGGACAGTATATTAACACTGAAGCTTTCTTT CASKGQYINTEAFF
TRBJ1-5 NA 14 TRBD1 TRBV2 TGTGCCAGCATGGAACAGGGGGCTTTCCAGCCCCAGCATTTT CASMEQGAFQPQHF
TRBJ1-2 NA 14 TRBD1 TRBV9 TGTGCCAGCAGCACCGGGACAGGGGGCTTTGGCTACACCTTC CASSTGTGGFGYTF
TRBJ2-7 NA 16 TRBD2 TRBV6-5 TGTGCCAGCAGTTACAGTTCGTCTAGCGGGACCTACGAGCAGTACTTC CASSYSSSSGTYEQYF
TRBJ1-5 NA 16 NA TRBV2 TGTGCCAGCAGTGGAGCCGGGATTTTTAGCAATCAGCCCCAGCATTTT CASSGAGIFSNQPQHF
TRBJ1-1 NA 16 NA TRBV19 TGTGCCAGTAGTCAGGAAAGTTGGTACGGAAACACTGAAGCTTTCTTT CASSQESWYGNTEAFF
TRBJ2-7 NA 15 TRBD2 TRBV6-5 TGTGCCAGCAGGCCGGGACTAGCGTCAGCCTACGAGCAGTACTTC CASRPGLASAYEQYF
TRBJ1-1 NA 13 NA TRBV5-1 TGCGCCAGCAGCCAACAGTCGAACACTGAAGCTTTCTTT CASSQQSNTEAFF